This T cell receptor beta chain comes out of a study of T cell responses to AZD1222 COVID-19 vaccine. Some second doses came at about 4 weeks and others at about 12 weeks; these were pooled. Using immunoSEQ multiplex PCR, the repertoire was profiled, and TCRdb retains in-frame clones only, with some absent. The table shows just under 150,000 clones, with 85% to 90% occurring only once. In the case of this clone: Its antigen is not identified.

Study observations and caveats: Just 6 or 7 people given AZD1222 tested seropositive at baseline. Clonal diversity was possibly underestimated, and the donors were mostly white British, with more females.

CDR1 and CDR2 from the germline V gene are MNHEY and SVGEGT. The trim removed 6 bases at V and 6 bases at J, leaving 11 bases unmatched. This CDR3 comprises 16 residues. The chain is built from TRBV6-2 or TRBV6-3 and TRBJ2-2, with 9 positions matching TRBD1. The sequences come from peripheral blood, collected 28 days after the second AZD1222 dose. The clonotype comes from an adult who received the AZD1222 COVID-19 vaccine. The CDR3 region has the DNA TGTGCCAGCAGCCCACCCGACAGGGGGGTAGCCGGGGAGCTGTTTTTT. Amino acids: CASSPPDRGVAGELFF.